The source of this T cell receptor (beta chain) is a study of Graves' ophthalmopathy and Graves' hyperthyroidism. Whole-study results and caveats: Separation of ophthalmopathy from stable hyperthyroidism was achieved by a 13-signature model, at about 89% sensitivity and just over 80% specificity.

Stable hyperthyroidism denotes an absence of ophthalmopathy throughout 18 months of follow-up. Newly diagnosed hyperthyroidism donors, aged 18 to 65, duration under 2 months. Enrollment excluded any patients with other autoimmune diseases, uncontrolled infections, pregnancy or lactation. CDR3 regions of TCR beta were amplified from RNA transcripts. Second-round multiplex PCR came after a first-round RT-PCR that employed HTBI primers. TCRdb ran MiXCR on the multiplex PCR reads and lists one entry per CDR3 protein. The table has roughly 350,000 distinct CDR3 sequences, approximately 17% seen once. On this clonotype: Its antigen is not known.

This CDR3 has 14 amino acids. J was trimmed by 2 bases and V by 7 bases; bases with no gene match: 8. The V gene's germline CDR1 is MDHEN and CDR2 SYDVKM. The sequence derives from an adult woman with stable Graves' hyperthyroidism. The chain employs TRBV28 and TRBJ2-7; TRBD1 matches 7 bases. Material: peripheral blood. The CDR3 sequence: CASTSGQTTYEQYF. The CDR3 DNA follows: TGTGCCAGCACCTCGGGACAGACTACCTACGAGCAGTACTTC.